Listed here are 3 T cell receptor beta chains from one sample, sequenced in a study of graft-versus-host responses after intestinal transplantation. The antigens for these receptors are not known. Clones were read by immunoSEQ multiplex PCR, and TCRdb kept only the in-frame ones, dropping some. The sample lists about 73,000 clones, nearly 90% occurring once. This specimen consisted of unstimulated CD8+ T cells sorted from spleen or lymph node cells, obtained before transplant. The receptors shown here come from a human donor who was the organ donor for an intestinal transplant.

V usage is TRBV15 and J usage is TRBJ1-4, with a possible D match to TRBD1 (5 bases). Trimming pared 4 bases from V and 7 bases from J, leaving 13 bases between. CDR3 size: 14 residues. Germline V gene sequence: CDR1 LNHNV, CDR2 YYDKDF (reference sequence). CDR3 region: CATSKDTSPEKLFF. The CDR3 coding sequence is TGTGCCACCAGCAAGGACACTAGCCCTGAAAAACTGTTTTTT.

This clone was observed a handful of times. This chain links TRBV4-1 with TRBJ1-5, with D unclear. V was shortened by 0 bases and J by 9 bases, with 27 bases between the two germline ends. In germline, CDR1 is MGHRA, CDR2 YSYEKL. This CDR3 is 19 amino acids long. CDR3 coding DNA: TGCGCCAGCAGCCAAGATTTTAGGGCGGGATGGAACATTGAACGGCCCCAGCATTTT. Protein product: CASSQDFRAGWNIERPQHF.

The chain uses TRBV6-5 and TRBJ2-2; TRBD2 matches at 8 bases. The V gene's germline CDR1 is MNHEY and CDR2 SVGAGI. V gave up 0 bases and J gave up 7 bases; unmatched junction bases: 7. The CDR3 runs to 16 residues. The CDR3 spells CASSYSSGGRGGELFF. The CDR3 coding sequence is TGTGCCAGCAGTTACTCGTCGGGGGGGCGGGGCGGGGAGCTGTTTTTT.